The subject of this entry is one T cell receptor (beta chain). Its target is not known. This entry is derived from a study of cytomegalovirus exposure and HLA in healthy donors. Looking at the study overall: The 120 or so validation repertoires used a platform that matched the one used for the 666 first-cohort repertoires, as a later analysis reported. General observations from the study: As confirmed in vitro, three CMV-associated chains were specific for CMV antigens. Altogether, more than 150 TCR beta chains were recorded as cytomegalovirus-associated.

The donors were members of the roughly 120-subject validation cohort (separate from the approximately 670-subject first cohort). TCRdb keeps only in-frame clones here, not all; method: immunoSEQ multiplex PCR. The sample lists 60,000 or so clones; around 90% were seen once. Germline CDR1 LNHDA, CDR2 SQIVND (reference sequence). The CDR3 covers 17 residues. The ends were cut back, 3 bases at V and 1 base at J, with 13 bases in the middle. This sequence joins TRBV19 and TRBJ2-6, with D tentatively TRBD2 (6 bases). This clonotype originated in a woman aged 18-30 years in good health and CMV-seronegative. The sample taken for sequencing was PBMCs. CDR3 residues: CASSITAGRSGANVLTF. DNA of the CDR3: TGTGCCAGTAGTATCACGGCGGGACGATCTGGGGCCAACGTCCTGACTTTC.